This passage covers 11 T cell receptor beta chains from one sample sequenced in a study of shared clonotypes between healthy human individuals. Clones were read by immunoSEQ multiplex PCR, and TCRdb kept only the in-frame ones, dropping some. The repertoire consists of some 1,600,000 clones, with approximately 98% occurring once and the leading ten covering approximately 0.44%. The sample consisted of naive CD4+ T cells sorted from blood. Subset reported: CD45RA+ positively selected. These receptors came from a young man in good health.

Points on this clone: This sample also contains other DNA sequences that code for the same CDR3. The chain combines TRBV11-3 with TRBJ2-2, with D uncertain. The CDR3 is made up of 13 amino acids. Germline CDR1 SGHNT, CDR2 YENEEA. Deletions cut 0 bases from V and 4 bases from J, with 3 bases between. CDR3 sequence (DNA): TGTGCCAGCAGCTTAGAAGTCACCGGGGAGCTGTTTTTT. Translating gives CASSLEVTGELFF.

The chain combines TRBV7-7 with TRBJ2-1, with TRBD2 as a possible D gene (7 bases). CDR3 length: 13 residues. Trimming took off 0 bases at V and 9 bases at J, with 9 bases between the two ends. The V gene's germline CDR1 is SSHAT and CDR2 FNYEAQ (reference sequence). The CDR3, as DNA: TGTGCCAGCAGCTTAGCGGGAGGGGGTGAGCAGTTCTTC. Its protein product is CASSLAGGGEQFF.

The V call is TRBV9, the J call TRBJ2-3; unclear D gene. V shed 2 bases and J shed 1 base, with 8 bases lying between them. The CDR3 is 14 residues long. Germline CDR1 SGDLS, CDR2 YYNGEE. The chain's CDR3 is CASSVTTGTDTQYF. Here the CDR3 DNA reads TGTGCCAGCAGCGTCACCACAGGCACAGATACGCAGTATTTT.

This clone was seen just once. V is TRBV5-1 and J is TRBJ2-5; 9 bases fit TRBD2. The CDR3 has 15 residues. The V gene's germline CDR1 is SGHRS and CDR2 YFSETQ. V lost 3 bases and J lost 4; bases outside the gene matches: 7. CDR3 sequence (DNA): TGCGCCAGCAGCTCCAGTTTAGCGGGGGCAGAGACCCAGTACTTC. This sequence encodes CASSSSLAGAETQYF.

This chain links TRBV15 with TRBJ2-7; 8 bases fit TRBD2. CDR1 and CDR2 (germline): LNHNV, YYDKDF (reference sequence). The J segment lost 0 bases and the V segment lost 3 bases, leaving 4 bases of the junction unmatched. This CDR3 contains 15 residues. The CDR3 spells CATSRRGVGSYEQYF. Written as DNA, the CDR3 is TGTGCCACCAGCAGGCGGGGGGTCGGCTCCTACGAGCAGTACTTC.

The chain links TRBV5-4 to TRBJ2-1; tentatively, D is TRBD2 (6 bases). This CDR3 is built from 14 residues. The V end was cut by 2 bases, the J end by 7 bases, with 13 bases between. The germline CDR1 and CDR2 sequences are SGHNT and YYREEE (reference sequence). The CDR3 nucleotides are TGTGCCAGCAGCTTAGCGGGCCCGGGGAATGAGCAGTTCTTC. As protein: CASSLAGPGNEQFF.

The V call is TRBV6-5, the J call TRBJ2-7, with TRBD1 matching 7 bases. From germline, CDR1 is MNHEY and CDR2 SVGAGI. V was clipped by 6 bases and J by 6 bases; unmatched bases: 11. CDR3 length equals 14 residues. CDR3 nucleotides: TGTGCCAGCAGAACTCCGGGACAGACTTCCGAGCAGTACTTC. Translation: CASRTPGQTSEQYF.

The chain combines TRBV19 with TRBJ1-5; TRBD1 might be the D (5 bases). This CDR3 comprises 13 residues. V dropped 7 bases and J dropped 4 bases, with 11 bases sitting between them. Germline V gene data show CDR1 as LNHDA and CDR2 as SQIVND (reference sequence). The DNA for the CDR3 is TGTGCCAGTATGGGGGGACCGAATCAGCCCCAGCATTTT. Residues: CASMGGPNQPQHF.

The chain employs TRBV4-3 and TRBJ2-5; 12 nucleotides align to TRBD2. V lost 3 bases to trimming and J lost 5 bases; unmatched junction nucleotides: 4. Germline V gene data show CDR1 as LGHNA and CDR2 as YSLEER. There are 15 residues in the CDR3. CDR3 sequence reads: CASSHATSGGETQYF. The CDR3 DNA sequence: TGCGCCAGCAGCCACGCAACTAGCGGGGGGGAGACCCAGTACTTC.

The rearrangement uses TRBV11-3 and TRBJ1-1, with a tentative D call TRBD1 (5 bases). V was clipped by 5 bases and J by 4 bases, with 11 bases between them. Germline CDR1 reads SGHNT; CDR2 reads YENEEA. The CDR3 sequence is 13 residues long. As DNA, the CDR3 is TGTGCCAGCAGCCCGGGACCGGGCACTGAAGCTTTCTTT. The encoded protein is CASSPGPGTEAFF.

This clone was recorded once. V usage is TRBV7-8 and J usage is TRBJ2-7; 8 bases map to TRBD2. CDR1 SGHVS and CDR2 FQNEAQ come from the germline V gene. CDR3 length equals 13 residues. Trimming cost V 5 bases and J 3 bases; bases outside gene matches: 3. CDR3 in DNA: TGTGCCAGCAGCCTGACTAGCGACTACGAGCAGTACTTC. Protein: CASSLTSDYEQYF.